This passage covers 21 T cell receptor beta chains from one sample sequenced in a study of blood T cell repertoires in COVID-19. Profiling relied on immunoSEQ multiplex PCR, and the TCRdb table lists in-frame clones only, not all of them. The data hold some 150,000 clones, with around 86% observed a single time. The sequencing input was peripheral blood. Receptor source: an elderly woman with acute or convalescent COVID-19.

A few counts support this clone. V and J are TRBV3-1 (or the pseudogene TRBV3-2) and TRBJ2-7; 9 positions agree with TRBD1. From germline, CDR1 is LGHDT and CDR2 YNNKEL (reference sequence). CDR3 length: 14 amino acids. V shed 8 bases and J 2 bases; nucleotides not matched to a gene: 7. The CDR3 spells CASGLQGAPYEQYF. The CDR3 DNA reads as TGTGCCAGCGGCTTACAGGGGGCCCCCTACGAGCAGTACTTC.

V usage is TRBV28 and J usage is TRBJ2-5; 7 nucleotides line up with TRBD2. This CDR3 is 16 amino acids long. Trimming removed 6 bases from V and 4 bases from J; junction bases left unmatched: 14. CDR1 MDHEN and CDR2 SYDVKM come from the germline V gene. The CDR3 is CASSPLGLDSLETQYF. CDR3 sequence (DNA): TGTGCCAGCAGCCCGCTCGGACTAGACTCTTTAGAGACCCAGTACTTC.

The chain couples TRBV21-1 to TRBJ1-1. TRBV21-1 is a listed pseudogene. CDR3 size: 14 residues. CDR3 sequence: CAKPVPPSFVEAFF. For the CDR3, the DNA is TGTGCCAAGCCGGTCCCCCCCTCTTTCGTTGAAGCTTTCTTT.

The rearrangement joins TRBV5-1 to TRBJ2-2; D is uncertain. Trimming pared 0 bases from V and 4 bases from J, leaving 13 bases between. The CDR3 extends over 16 amino acids. Germline lookup yields CDR1 SGHRS and CDR2 YFSETQ. Written as DNA, the CDR3 is TGCGCCAGCAGCTTGGTTTGGAGTCTTGGCACCGGGGAGCTGTTTTTT. This encodes CASSLVWSLGTGELFF.

The CDR3 region has the DNA TGTGCCAGCAGCCCGGGGGGTGGGGAGCAGTTCTTC. Protein: CASSPGGGEQFF. The chain uses TRBV5-8 and TRBJ2-1; TRBD2 agrees at 7 bases. The CDR3 length is 12 residues. Germline CDR1 and CDR2: SGHTS and YDEGEE. J gave up 10 bases and V 4 bases, and 5 bases lay outside the gene matches.

The rearrangement links TRBV18 to TRBJ1-1, with TRBD1 as a possible D gene (6 bases). Germline V gene lookup returns CDR1 KGHSH and CDR2 LQKENI. Trimming pared 5 bases from V and 1 base from J, leaving 20 bases between. This CDR3 comprises 17 residues. CDR3 in amino acids: CASSARALTGRNTEAFF. The CDR3 DNA sequence: TGTGCCAGCTCAGCCCGTGCCCTGACAGGCAGGAACACTGAAGCTTTCTTT.

The chain has TRBV4-1 and TRBJ2-7; maybe TRBD1 (5 bases). The CDR3 runs 15 residues. Germline lookup yields CDR1 MGHRA and CDR2 YSYEKL. V shed 4 bases and J shed 2 bases, with 15 bases lying between them. The CDR3 here is CASSRNDREAYEQYF. The DNA for the CDR3 is TGCGCCAGCAGCCGAAACGACAGAGAAGCCTACGAGCAGTACTTC.

This chain links TRBV21-1 with TRBJ1-2; the table assigns TRBD1, which was not confirmed against the DNA. TRBV21-1 is described as a pseudogene. CDR3 length equals 17 residues. CDR3 residues: CASSKAWGTRANYGYTF. For the CDR3, the DNA is TGTGCCAGCAGCAAAGCTTGGGGGACAAGAGCTAACTATGGCTACACCTTC.

V is TRBV2 and J is TRBJ1-2, with D perhaps matching TRBD1 (6 bases). Trimming stripped 9 bases from V and 0 bases from J, with 8 bases between. In germline, CDR1 is SNHLY, CDR2 FYNNEI. The CDR3 consists of 12 residues. CDR3 sequence reads: CARTGANYGYTF. DNA for the CDR3: TGTGCCAGGACAGGAGCTAACTATGGCTACACCTTC. Looking up the rest from reference TRBV2 and TRBJ1-2 gives the full variable domain: EPEVTQTPSHQVTQMGQEVILRCVPISNHLYFYWYRQILGQKVEFLVSFYNNEISEKSEIFDDQFSVERPDGSNFTLKIRSTKLEDSAMYFCARTGANYGYTFGSGTRLTVV.

The table lists this clone with a few counts. The chain joins TRBV27 to TRBJ2-7; 11 positions agree with TRBD1. Trimming at V came to 7 bases and at J to 2 bases, leaving 7 bases not matched to a gene. Germline V CDR1 and CDR2: MNHEY, SMNVEV (reference sequence). There are 15 residues in the CDR3. The CDR3 DNA is TGTGCCAGCACCCAGGACAGGGGGCATCCCTACGAGCAGTACTTC. Protein sequence: CASTQDRGHPYEQYF.

The gene calls are TRBV6-5 and TRBJ1-1, with TRBD1 matching over 10 bases. This CDR3 contains 13 residues. With 8 bases clipped from V and 4 bases from J, the junction kept 4 bases outside the gene matches. Germline CDR1 and CDR2: MNHEY and SVGAGI. The CDR3 region has the DNA TGTGCCAGCCAAAGGACAGGGGGCACTGAAGCTTTCTTT. Encoded protein: CASQRTGGTEAFF.

This clone has just a few counts. V gene TRBV28 combines with J gene TRBJ1-2; 7 positions match TRBD1. The germline CDR1 and CDR2 sequences are MDHEN and SYDVKM. V gave up 6 bases and J gave up 2 bases; unmatched junction bases: 9. The CDR3 is 15 amino acids. CDR3 DNA: TGTGCCAGCAGCTTCCCGACAGGGTTAAACTATGGCTACACCTTC. Translation: CASSFPTGLNYGYTF.

The chain carries TRBV6-1 and TRBJ2-7; TRBD2 aligns across 11 bases. Germline V CDR1 and CDR2: MNHNS, SASEGT. The CDR3 contains 16 residues. Trimming cost V 3 bases and J 4 bases; bases outside gene matches: 8. The CDR3 coding sequence is TGTGCCAGCAGTGAGCCCGGACTAGCGGGCCCTTACGAGCAGTACTTC. This sequence encodes CASSEPGLAGPYEQYF.

The rearrangement links TRBV5-1 to TRBJ1-2; 9 bases align to TRBD1. There are 16 residues in the CDR3. After removal of 0 bases from V and 8 bases from J, the junction contained 11 bases not matched to a gene. Germline V gene data show CDR1 as SGHRS and CDR2 as YFSETQ. The CDR3 protein is CASSLELGGQGLGYTF. CDR3 DNA: TGCGCCAGCAGCTTGGAACTCGGAGGACAGGGGTTAGGCTACACCTTC.

The chain combines TRBV5-6 with TRBJ2-7; D is perhaps TRBD2 (7 bases). The V gene lost 4 bases and the J gene lost 7 bases, with 33 bases spanning the gap. This CDR3 is built from 19 residues. Germline V gives CDR1 SGHDT, CDR2 YYEEEE. CDR3 region: CASSGYRVTVGGRSWEQYF. For the CDR3, the DNA is TGTGCCAGCAGCGGATACAGGGTCACAGTGGGAGGGCGTTCCTGGGAGCAGTACTTC.

The rearrangement uses TRBV28 and TRBJ1-1; D uncertain. CDR3 length equals 15 residues. The ends were cut back, 2 bases at V and 3 bases at J, with 13 bases in the middle. The germline V gene has CDR1 MDHEN and CDR2 SYDVKM. CDR3 sequence (DNA): TGTGCCAGCAGTTTACGACTTAGGCTGGACACTGAAGCTTTCTTT. Its translation is CASSLRLRLDTEAFF.

The gene calls are TRBV7-2 and TRBJ2-7; perhaps TRBD1 as D (6 bases). Germline V gives CDR1 SGHTA, CDR2 FQGNSA. Trimming removed 5 bases from V and 4 bases from J, with 24 bases in between. The CDR3 runs to 17 residues. The CDR3 sequence: CASSKRGHAGRGYEQYF. Here the CDR3 DNA reads TGTGCCAGCAGCAAACGGGGACACGCCGGGCGTGGATACGAGCAGTACTTC.

V and J are TRBV4-1 and TRBJ2-3, with a possible D match to TRBD2 (6 bases). The V gene's germline CDR1 is MGHRA and CDR2 YSYEKL. This CDR3 spans 16 amino acids. Trimming stripped 3 bases from V and 6 bases from J, with 19 bases between. CDR3 coding DNA: TGCGCCAGCAGCCATCGTACCACGGGGACTTCGGATACGCAGTATTTT. This gives the protein CASSHRTTGTSDTQYF.

The rearrangement joins TRBV11-3 to TRBJ2-3, with 8 bases fitting TRBD2. The J segment lost 2 bases and the V segment lost 4 bases, leaving 8 bases of the junction unmatched. CDR3 size: 16 residues. CDR1 is SGHNT and CDR2 is YENEEA in the germline V gene. For the CDR3, the DNA is TGTGCCAGCAGCTCGCGGGGTAGCGGGATCACAGATACGCAGTATTTT. This gives the protein CASSSRGSGITDTQYF.

This clone showed up just a few times. The chain employs TRBV7-9 and TRBJ2-7; D not resolved. The CDR3 contains 13 residues. Germline V gene data show CDR1 as SEHNR and CDR2 as FQNEAQ (reference sequence). With 5 bases removed from V and 3 bases from J, the gap between germline ends came to 11 bases. Here the CDR3 DNA reads TGTGCCAGCAGCCCCCCGAGGCACTACGAGCAGTACTTC. Residues: CASSPPRHYEQYF.

In DNA form, the CDR3 reads TGTGCCAGCAGCGCCGGACAGGGTTACACCGGGGAGCTGTTTTTT. As protein: CASSAGQGYTGELFF. The chain links TRBV5-4 to TRBJ2-2, with 8 bases fitting TRBD1. This CDR3 contains 15 residues. The V segment lost 4 bases and the J segment 3 bases; nucleotides outside the gene matches: 5. Germline CDR1 is SGHNT and CDR2 is YYREEE (reference sequence).